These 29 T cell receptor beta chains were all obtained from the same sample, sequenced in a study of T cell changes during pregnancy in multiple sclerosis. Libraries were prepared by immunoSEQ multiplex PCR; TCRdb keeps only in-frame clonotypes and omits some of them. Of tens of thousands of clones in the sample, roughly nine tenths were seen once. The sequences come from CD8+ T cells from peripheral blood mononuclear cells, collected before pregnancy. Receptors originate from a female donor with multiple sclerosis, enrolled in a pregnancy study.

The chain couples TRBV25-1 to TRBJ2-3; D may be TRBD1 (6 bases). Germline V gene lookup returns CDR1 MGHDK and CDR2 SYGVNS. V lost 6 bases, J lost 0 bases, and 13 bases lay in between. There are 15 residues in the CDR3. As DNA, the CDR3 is TGTGCCAGCAGCGAACAGGGTGCTAGCACAGATACGCAGTATTTT. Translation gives CASSEQGASTDTQYF. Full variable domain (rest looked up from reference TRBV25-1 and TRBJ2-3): EADIYQTPRYLVIGTGKKITLECSQTMGHDKMYWYQQDPGMELHLIHYSYGVNSTEKGDLSSESTVSRIRTEHFPLTLESARPSHTSQYLCASSEQGASTDTQYFGPGTRLTVL.

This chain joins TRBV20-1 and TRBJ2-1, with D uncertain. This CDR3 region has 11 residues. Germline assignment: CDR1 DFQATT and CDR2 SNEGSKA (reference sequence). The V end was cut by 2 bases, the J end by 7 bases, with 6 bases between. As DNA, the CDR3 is TGCAGTGCTAGACGCAGAAATGAGCAGTTCTTC. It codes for CSARRRNEQFF.

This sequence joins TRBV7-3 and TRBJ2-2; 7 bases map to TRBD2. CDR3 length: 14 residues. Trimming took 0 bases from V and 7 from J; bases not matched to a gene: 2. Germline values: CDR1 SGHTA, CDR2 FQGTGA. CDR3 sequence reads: CASSLTGGSGELFF. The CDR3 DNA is TGTGCCAGCAGCTTAACGGGGGGGAGCGGGGAGCTGTTTTTT.

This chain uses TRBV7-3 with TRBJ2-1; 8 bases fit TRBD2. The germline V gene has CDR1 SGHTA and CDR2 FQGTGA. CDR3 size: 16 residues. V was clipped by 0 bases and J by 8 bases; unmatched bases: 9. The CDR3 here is CASSLTPGTSDHEQFF. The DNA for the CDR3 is TGTGCCAGCAGCTTAACGCCCGGGACTAGTGATCATGAGCAGTTCTTC.

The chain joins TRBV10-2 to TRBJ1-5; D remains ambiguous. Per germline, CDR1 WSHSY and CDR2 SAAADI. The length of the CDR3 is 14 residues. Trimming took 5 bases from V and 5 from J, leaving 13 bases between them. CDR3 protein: CASSRLERDQPQHF. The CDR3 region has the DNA TGCGCCAGCAGTAGATTGGAGCGTGATCAGCCCCAGCATTTT.

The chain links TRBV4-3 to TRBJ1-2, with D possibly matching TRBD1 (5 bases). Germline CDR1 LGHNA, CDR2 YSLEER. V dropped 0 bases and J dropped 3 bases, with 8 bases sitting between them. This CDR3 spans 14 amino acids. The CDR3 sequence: CASSQDTGDYGYTF. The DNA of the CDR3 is TGCGCCAGCAGCCAAGATACGGGGGACTATGGCTACACCTTC.

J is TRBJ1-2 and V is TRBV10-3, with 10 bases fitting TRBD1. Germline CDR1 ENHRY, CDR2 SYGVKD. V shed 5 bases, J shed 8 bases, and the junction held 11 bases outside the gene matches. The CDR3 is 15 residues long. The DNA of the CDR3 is TGTGCCATCAGTACCGGGACAGGGGCATCTCACGGCTACACCTTC. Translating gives CAISTGTGASHGYTF.

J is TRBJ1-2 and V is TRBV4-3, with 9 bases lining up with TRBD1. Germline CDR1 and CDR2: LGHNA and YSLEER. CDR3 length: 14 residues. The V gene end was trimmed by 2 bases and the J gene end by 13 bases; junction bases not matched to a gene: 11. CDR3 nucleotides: TGCGCCAGCAGCCAAACCTCGGGACAGGGTTTAGTCACCTTC. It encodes CASSQTSGQGLVTF.

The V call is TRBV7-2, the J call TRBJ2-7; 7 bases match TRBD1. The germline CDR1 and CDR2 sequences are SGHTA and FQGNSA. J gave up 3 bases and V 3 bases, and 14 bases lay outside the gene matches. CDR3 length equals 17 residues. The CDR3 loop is CASSFTILGGAIYEQYF. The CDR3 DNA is TGTGCCAGCAGCTTCACCATTTTAGGGGGCGCCATCTACGAGCAGTACTTC.

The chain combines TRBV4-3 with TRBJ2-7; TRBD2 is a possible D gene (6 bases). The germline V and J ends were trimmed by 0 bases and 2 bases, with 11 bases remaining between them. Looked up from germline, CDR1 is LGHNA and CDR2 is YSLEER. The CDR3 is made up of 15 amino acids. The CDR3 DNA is TGCGCCAGCAGCCAAGAGGAGGAGGGCGCCTACGAGCAGTACTTC. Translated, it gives CASSQEEEGAYEQYF.

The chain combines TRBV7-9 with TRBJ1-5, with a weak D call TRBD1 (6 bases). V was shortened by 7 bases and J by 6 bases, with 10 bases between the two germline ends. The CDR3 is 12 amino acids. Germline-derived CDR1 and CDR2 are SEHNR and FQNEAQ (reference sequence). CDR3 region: CASNSRGQPQHF. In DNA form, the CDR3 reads TGTGCCAGCAATTCCAGGGGTCAGCCCCAGCATTTT.

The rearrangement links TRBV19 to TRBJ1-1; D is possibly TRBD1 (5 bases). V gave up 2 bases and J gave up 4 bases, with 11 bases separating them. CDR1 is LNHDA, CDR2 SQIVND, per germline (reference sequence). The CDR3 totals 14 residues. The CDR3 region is CASSITGWGTEAFF. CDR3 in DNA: TGTGCCAGTAGTATAACAGGATGGGGCACTGAAGCTTTCTTT.

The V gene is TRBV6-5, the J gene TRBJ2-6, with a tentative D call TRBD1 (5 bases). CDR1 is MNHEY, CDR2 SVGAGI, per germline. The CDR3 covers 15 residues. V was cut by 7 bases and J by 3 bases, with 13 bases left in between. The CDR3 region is CASTQLTVGANVLTF. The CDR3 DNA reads TGTGCCAGCACCCAACTGACAGTTGGGGCCAACGTCCTGACTTTC.

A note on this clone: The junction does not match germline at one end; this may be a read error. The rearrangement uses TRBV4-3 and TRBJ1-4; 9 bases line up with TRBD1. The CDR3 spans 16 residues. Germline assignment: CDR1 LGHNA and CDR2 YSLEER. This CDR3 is CASSQGPLGTGTEVVF. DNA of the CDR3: TGCGCCAGCAGCCAAGGCCCGTTAGGGACAGGGACAGAAGTAGTTTTT.

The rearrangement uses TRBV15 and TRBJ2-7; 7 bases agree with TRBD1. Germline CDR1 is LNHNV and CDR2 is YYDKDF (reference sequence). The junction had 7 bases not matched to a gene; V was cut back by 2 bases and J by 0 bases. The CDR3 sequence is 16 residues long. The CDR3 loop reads CATSRPSRDSSYEQYF. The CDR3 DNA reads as TGTGCCACCAGCAGACCGTCAAGGGACAGCTCCTACGAGCAGTACTTC.

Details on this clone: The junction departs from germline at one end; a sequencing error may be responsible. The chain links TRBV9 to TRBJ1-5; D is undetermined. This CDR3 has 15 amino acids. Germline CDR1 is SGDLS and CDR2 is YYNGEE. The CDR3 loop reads CASSEGGGSNQSQHF. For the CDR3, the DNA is TGTGCCAGCAGCGAGGGTGGCGGGAGCAATCAGTCCCAGCATTTT.

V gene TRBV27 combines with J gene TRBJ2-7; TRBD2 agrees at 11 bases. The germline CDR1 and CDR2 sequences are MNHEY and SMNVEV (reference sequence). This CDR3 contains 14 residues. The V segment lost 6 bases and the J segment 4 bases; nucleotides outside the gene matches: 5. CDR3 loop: CASSGGTSGYEQYF. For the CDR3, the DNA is TGTGCCAGCAGCGGGGGGACTAGCGGATACGAGCAGTACTTC.

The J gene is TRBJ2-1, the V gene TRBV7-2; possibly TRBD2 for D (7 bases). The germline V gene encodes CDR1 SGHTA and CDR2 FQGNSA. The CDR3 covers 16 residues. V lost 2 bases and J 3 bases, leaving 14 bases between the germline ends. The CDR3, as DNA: TGTGCCAGCAGCTTATTGGGCGGGGGCGACTACAATGAGCAGTTCTTC. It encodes CASSLLGGGDYNEQFF.

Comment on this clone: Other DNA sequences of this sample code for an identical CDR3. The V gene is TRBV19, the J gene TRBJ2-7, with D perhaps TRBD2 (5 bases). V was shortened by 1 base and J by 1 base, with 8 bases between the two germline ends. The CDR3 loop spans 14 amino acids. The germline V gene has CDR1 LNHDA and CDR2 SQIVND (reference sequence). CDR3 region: CASSIGGLSYEQYF. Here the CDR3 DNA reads TGTGCCAGTAGTATAGGCGGGTTATCCTACGAGCAGTACTTC. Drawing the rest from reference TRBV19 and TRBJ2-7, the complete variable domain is DGGITQSPKYLFRKEGQNVTLSCEQNLNHDAMYWYRQDPGQGLRLIYYSQIVNDFQKGDIAEGYSVSREKKESFPLTVTSAQKNPTAFYLCASSIGGLSYEQYFGPGTRLTVT.

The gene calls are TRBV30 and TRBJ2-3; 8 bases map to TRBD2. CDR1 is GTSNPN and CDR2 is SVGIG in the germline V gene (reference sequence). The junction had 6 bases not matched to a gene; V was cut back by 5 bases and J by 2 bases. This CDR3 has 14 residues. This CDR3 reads CAWEAGGHTDTQYF. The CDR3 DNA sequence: TGTGCCTGGGAGGCGGGGGGCCACACAGATACGCAGTATTTT.

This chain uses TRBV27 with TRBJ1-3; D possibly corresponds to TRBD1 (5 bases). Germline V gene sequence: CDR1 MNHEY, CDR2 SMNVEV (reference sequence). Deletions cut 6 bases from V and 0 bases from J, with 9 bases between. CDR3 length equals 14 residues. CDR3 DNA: TGTGCCAGCAGGGGGCTCCTCTCTGGAAACACCATATATTTT. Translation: CASRGLLSGNTIYF.

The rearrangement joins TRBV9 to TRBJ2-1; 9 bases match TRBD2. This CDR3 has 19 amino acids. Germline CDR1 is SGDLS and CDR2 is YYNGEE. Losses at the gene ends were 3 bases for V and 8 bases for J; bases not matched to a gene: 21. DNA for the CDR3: TGTGCCAGCAGCGGGAGTTCGCGCGGGGGGGCCCGATCGGGTGATGAGCAGTTCTTC. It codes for CASSGSSRGGARSGDEQFF.

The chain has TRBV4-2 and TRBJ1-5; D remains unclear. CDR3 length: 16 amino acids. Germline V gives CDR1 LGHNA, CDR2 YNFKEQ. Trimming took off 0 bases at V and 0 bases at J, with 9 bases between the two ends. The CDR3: CASSQEFGGSNQPQHF. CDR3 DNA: TGTGCCAGCAGCCAAGAATTCGGTGGTAGCAATCAGCCCCAGCATTTT.

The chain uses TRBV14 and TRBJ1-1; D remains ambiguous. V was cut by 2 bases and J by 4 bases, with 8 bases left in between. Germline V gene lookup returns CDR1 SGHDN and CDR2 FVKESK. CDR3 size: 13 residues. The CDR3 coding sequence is TGTGCCAGCAGCCAAACGTCTAGCACTGAAGCTTTCTTT. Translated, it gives CASSQTSSTEAFF.

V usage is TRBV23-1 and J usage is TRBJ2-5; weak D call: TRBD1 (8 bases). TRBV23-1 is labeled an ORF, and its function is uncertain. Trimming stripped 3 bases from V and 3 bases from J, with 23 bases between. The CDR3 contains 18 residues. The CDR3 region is CASSHSSGGRGHEETQYF. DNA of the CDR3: TGCGCCAGCAGTCATTCGTCGGGGGGCAGGGGGCATGAAGAGACCCAGTACTTC.

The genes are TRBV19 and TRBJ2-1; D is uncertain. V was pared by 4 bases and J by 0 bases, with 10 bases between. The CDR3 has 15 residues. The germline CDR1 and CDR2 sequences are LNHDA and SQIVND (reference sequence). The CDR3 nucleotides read TGTGCCAGTAGTAGGAGTTCCAACTCCTACAATGAGCAGTTCTTC. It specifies CASSRSSNSYNEQFF.

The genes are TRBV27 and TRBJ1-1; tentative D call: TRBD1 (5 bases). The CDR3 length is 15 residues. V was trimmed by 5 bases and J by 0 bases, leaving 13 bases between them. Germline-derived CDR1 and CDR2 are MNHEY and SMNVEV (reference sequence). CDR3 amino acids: CASSPQGSMNTEAFF. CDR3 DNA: TGTGCCAGCAGTCCCCAGGGTTCTATGAACACTGAAGCTTTCTTT.

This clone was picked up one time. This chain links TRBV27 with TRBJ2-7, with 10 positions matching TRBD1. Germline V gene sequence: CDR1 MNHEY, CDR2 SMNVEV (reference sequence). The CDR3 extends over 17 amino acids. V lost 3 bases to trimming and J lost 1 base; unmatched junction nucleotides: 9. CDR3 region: CASSLGPGQGLSYEQYF. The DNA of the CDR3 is TGTGCCAGCAGTTTGGGTCCGGGACAGGGGTTGTCCTACGAGCAGTACTTC.

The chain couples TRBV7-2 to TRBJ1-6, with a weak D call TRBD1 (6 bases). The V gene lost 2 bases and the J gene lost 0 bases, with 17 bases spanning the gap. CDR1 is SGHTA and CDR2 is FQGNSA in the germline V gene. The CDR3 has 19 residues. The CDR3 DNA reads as TGTGCCAGCAGCTTAAGTGGGTACAGGGAAAGCTCCTATAATTCACCCCTCCACTTT. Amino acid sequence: CASSLSGYRESSYNSPLHF. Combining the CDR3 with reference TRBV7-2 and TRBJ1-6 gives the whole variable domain GAGVSQSPSNKVTEKGKDVELRCDPISGHTALYWYRQSLGQGLEFLIYFQGNSAPDKSGLPSDRFSAERTGGSVSTLTIQRTQQEDSAVYLCASSLSGYRESSYNSPLHFGNGTRLTVT.